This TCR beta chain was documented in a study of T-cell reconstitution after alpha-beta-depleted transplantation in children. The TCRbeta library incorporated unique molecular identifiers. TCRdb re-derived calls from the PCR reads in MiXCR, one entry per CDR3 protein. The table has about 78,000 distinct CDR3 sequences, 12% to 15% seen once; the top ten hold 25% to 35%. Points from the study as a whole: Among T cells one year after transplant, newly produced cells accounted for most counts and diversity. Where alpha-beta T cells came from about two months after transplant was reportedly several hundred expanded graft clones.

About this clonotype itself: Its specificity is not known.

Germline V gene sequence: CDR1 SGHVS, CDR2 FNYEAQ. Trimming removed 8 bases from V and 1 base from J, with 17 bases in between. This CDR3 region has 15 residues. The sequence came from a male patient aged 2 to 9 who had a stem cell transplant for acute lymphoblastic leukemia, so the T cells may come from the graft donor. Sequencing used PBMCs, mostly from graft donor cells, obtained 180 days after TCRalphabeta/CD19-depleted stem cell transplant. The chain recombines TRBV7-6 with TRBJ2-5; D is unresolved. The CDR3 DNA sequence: TGTGCCAGCTCCCCAGTAGGGCGGTTCCAAGAGACCCAGTACTTC. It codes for CASSPVGRFQETQYF. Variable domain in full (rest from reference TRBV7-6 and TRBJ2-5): GAGVSQSPRYKVTKRGQDVALRCDPISGHVSLYWYRQALGQGPEFLTYFNYEAQQDKSGLPNDRFSAERPEGSISTLTIQRTEQRDSAMYRCASSPVGRFQETQYFGPGTRLLVL.